Included here is one T cell receptor beta chain sequence, with context. It was uncontrolled infection, other autoimmune disease, pregnancy or lactation that excluded patients. For the diagnoses, clinical symptoms, serum thyroxine and TRAb, thyroid ultrasound and orbital computed tomography were used. The data stem from a study of T cells in Graves' hyperthyroidism and ophthalmopathy. The V end was cut by 0 bases, the J end by 1 base, with 10 bases between. The germline gives CDR1 DFQATT, CDR2 SNEGSKA (reference sequence). The CDR3 is 15 residues long. TCR beta CDR3 region amplification was performed from RNA transcripts. HTBI primers were used for first-round RT-PCR of the TCR CDR3. TCRdb reprocessed the multiplex PCR reads via MiXCR and lists one record per CDR3 protein. The repertoire holds 400,000 to 600,000 distinct CDR3 sequences, about 15% seen once, with around 28% in the top ten.

The sequencing sample was made of blood. The chain joins TRBV20-1 to TRBJ1-5, with a weak D call TRBD1 (5 bases). The TCR was taken from a woman aged 25 to 39 with Graves' ophthalmopathy. CDR3 in DNA: TGCAGTGCTAGAGATAATGCAGGGAGCAATCAGCCCCAGCATTTT. This gives the protein CSARDNAGSNQPQHF.